This T cell receptor (beta chain) was recovered during a study of shared clonotypes between healthy human individuals. Sequencing used immunoSEQ multiplex PCR; TCRdb keeps in-frame clones, though not all of them. The sample shows roughly 2.4 million clones, roughly 95% of them seen only once. On this clone itself: This sample also contains other DNA sequences that code for the same CDR3.

This sequence originates from a man aged 18 to 35 in good health. The material sequenced was naive CD4+ T cells sorted from blood. Regarding subset: CD45RA+ positively selected.

The CDR3 DNA is TGTGCCAGCAGTGCCGGCTCTGGAAACACCATATATTTT. Its protein is CASSAGSGNTIYF. V is TRBV2 and J is TRBJ1-3; D unresolved. Germline assignment: CDR1 SNHLY and CDR2 FYNNEI. The CDR3 has 13 residues. The ends were cut back, 4 bases at V and 0 bases at J, with 4 bases in the middle.